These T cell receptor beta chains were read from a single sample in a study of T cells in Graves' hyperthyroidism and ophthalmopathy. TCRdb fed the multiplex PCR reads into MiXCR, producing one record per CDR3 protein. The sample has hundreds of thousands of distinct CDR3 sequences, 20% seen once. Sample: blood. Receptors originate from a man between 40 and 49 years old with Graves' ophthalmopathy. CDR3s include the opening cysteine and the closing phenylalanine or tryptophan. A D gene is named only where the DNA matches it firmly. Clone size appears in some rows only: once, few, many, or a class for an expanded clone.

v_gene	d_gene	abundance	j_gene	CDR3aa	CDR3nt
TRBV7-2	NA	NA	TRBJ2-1	CASSPKGGENEQFF	TGTGCCAGCAGCCCCAAGGGGGGGGAAAATGAGCAGTTCTTC
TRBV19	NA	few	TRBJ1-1	CASGPTRGAFF	TGTGCCAGCGGTCCTACACGTGGAGCTTTCTTT
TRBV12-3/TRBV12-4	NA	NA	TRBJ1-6	CASSPTTGINSPLHF	TGTGCCAGCAGTCCAACTACAGGGATTAATTCACCCCTCCACTTT
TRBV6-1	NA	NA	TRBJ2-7	CASSAPGSIRGSYEQYF	TGTGCCAGCAGCGCCCCGGGCTCTATTAGGGGCTCCTACGAGCAGTACTTC
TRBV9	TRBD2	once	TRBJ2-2	CASSPREGQGGELFF	TGTGCCAGCAGCCCCCGGGAGGGGCAAGGCGGGGAGCTGTTTTTT
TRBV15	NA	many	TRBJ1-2	CATSRSPRGTNYGYTF	TGTGCCACCAGCAGATCTCCGAGGGGGACTAACTATGGCTACACCTTC
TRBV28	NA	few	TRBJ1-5	CASGQLNQPQHF	TGTGCCAGCGGACAGCTCAATCAGCCCCAGCATTTT
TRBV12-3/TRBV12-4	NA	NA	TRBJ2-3	CASSRDVGQDTQYF	TGTGCCAGCAGTAGGGACGTGGGTCAAGATACGCAGTATTTT
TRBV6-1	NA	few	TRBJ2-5	CASCRVSGETQYF	TGTGCCAGCTGCAGGGTCTCAGGGGAGACCCAGTACTTC
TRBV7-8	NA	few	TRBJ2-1	CASSRYGDEQFF	TGTGCCAGCAGCCGATATGGCGATGAGCAGTTCTTC
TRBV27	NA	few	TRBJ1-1	CASQEFGRHTEAFF	TGTGCCAGCCAAGAATTCGGTCGCCACACTGAAGCTTTCTTT
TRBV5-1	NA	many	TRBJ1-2	CASSLGDRQVYGYTF	TGCGCCAGCAGCTTGGGAGATCGGCAGGTCTATGGCTACACCTTC
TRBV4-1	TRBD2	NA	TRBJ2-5	CASSQGLAVIGETQYF	TGCGCCAGCAGCCAGGGACTAGCGGTGATTGGAGAGACCCAGTACTTC
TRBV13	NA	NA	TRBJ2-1	CASRAGTGPSYNEQFF	TGTGCCAGCAGAGCCGGGACTGGCCCTTCCTACAATGAGCAGTTCTTC
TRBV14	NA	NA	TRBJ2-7	CASRASSESYEQYF	TGTGCCAGCCGGGCTAGTAGCGAATCCTACGAGCAGTACTTC
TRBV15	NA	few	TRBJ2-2	CATSGTWTGDTGELFF	TGTGCCACCAGCGGTACATGGACCGGAGACACCGGGGAGCTGTTTTTT
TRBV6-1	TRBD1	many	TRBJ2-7	CASSRGTGGYEQYF	TGTGCCAGCAGTAGGGGGACAGGGGGCTACGAGCAGTACTTC
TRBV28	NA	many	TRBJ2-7	CASSSGGWRDTYEQYF	TGTGCCAGCAGTTCCGGAGGGTGGCGAGACACCTACGAGCAGTACTTC
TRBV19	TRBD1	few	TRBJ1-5	CASTPQGASNQPQHF	TGTGCCAGTACACCCCAGGGGGCAAGCAATCAGCCCCAGCATTTT
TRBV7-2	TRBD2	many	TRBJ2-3	CASSPAAGGADTQYF	TGTGCCAGCAGCCCCGCGGCGGGAGGAGCAGATACGCAGTATTTT
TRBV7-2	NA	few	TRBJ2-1	CASSSLTGNNEQFF	TGTGCCAGCAGCTCCTTGACAGGCAACAATGAGCAGTTCTTC
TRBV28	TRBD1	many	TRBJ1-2	CASSLEDRIYGYTF	TGTGCCAGCAGTTTAGAGGACAGGATATATGGCTACACCTTC
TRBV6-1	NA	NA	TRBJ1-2	CASTHRARGDGYTF	TGTGCCAGCACGCACCGGGCCAGAGGAGATGGCTACACCTTC
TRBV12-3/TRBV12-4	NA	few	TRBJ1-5	CASSNGDQPQHF	TGTGCCAGCAGTAACGGGGATCAGCCCCAGCATTTT
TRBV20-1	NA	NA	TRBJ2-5	CSARDYLGGGETQYF	TGCAGTGCTAGAGATTATCTGGGGGGCGGGGAGACCCAGTACTTC
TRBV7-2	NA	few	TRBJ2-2	CASSLSTVGELFF	TGTGCCAGCAGCTTAAGCACCGTCGGGGAGCTGTTTTTT
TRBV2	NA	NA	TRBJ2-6	CASSEFGDGANVLTF	TGTGCCAGCAGTGAGTTCGGTGATGGGGCCAACGTCCTGACTTTC
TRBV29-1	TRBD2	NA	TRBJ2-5	CSAKAGQETQYF	TGCAGCGCCAAAGCGGGGCAAGAGACCCAGTACTTC
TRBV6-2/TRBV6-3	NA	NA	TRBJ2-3	CASSYTLGKDRGTDTQYF	TGTGCCAGCAGTTACACCCTAGGGAAGGATCGCGGCACAGATACGCAGTATTTT
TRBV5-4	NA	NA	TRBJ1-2	CASSVPGGSYTF	TGTGCCAGCAGCGTACCAGGAGGGAGCTACACCTTC
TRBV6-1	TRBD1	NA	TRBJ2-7	CASSSLPGTEPYEQYF	TGTGCCAGCAGTTCCCTTCCCGGGACAGAACCCTACGAGCAGTACTTC
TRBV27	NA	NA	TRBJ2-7	CASSPPLRQLCYEQYF	TGTGCCAGCAGTCCCCCCCTGCGACAGTTATGCTACGAGCAGTACTTC
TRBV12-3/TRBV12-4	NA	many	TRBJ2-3	CASSPPWASGTDTQYF	TGTGCCAGCAGTCCTCCGTGGGCTAGCGGCACAGATACGCAGTATTTT
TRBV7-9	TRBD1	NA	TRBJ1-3	CASRREGTATIYF	TGTGCCAGCAGACGAGAAGGGACAGCCACCATATATTTT
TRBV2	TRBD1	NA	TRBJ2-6	CASLKPRQGTGANVLTF	TGTGCCAGCCTAAAACCAAGACAGGGAACTGGGGCCAACGTCCTGACTTTC
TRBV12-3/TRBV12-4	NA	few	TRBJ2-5	CASRLWETQYF	TGTGCCAGCAGGTTATGGGAGACCCAGTACTTC
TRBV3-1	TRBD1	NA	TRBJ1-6	CASSQGTGVNNSPLHF	TGTGCCAGCAGCCAAGGGACAGGGGTTAATAATTCACCCCTCCACTTT
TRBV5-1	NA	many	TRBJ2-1	CASSPGVATNEQFF	TGCGCCAGCAGCCCGGGGGTAGCGACGAATGAGCAGTTCTTC
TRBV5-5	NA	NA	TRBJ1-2	CASSFRAYGYTF	TGTGCCAGCAGCTTTCGTGCCTATGGCTACACCTTC
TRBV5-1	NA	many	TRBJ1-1	CASSSWDGGINTEAFF	TGCGCCAGCAGTTCCTGGGACGGTGGAATCAACACTGAAGCTTTCTTT
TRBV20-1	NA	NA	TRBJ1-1	CSARKSGTVNTEAFF	TGCAGTGCTAGAAAGTCCGGGACGGTGAACACTGAAGCTTTCTTT
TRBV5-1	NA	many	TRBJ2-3	CASSLASDTQYF	TGTGCCAGCAGCCTAGCTTCAGATACGCAGTATTTT
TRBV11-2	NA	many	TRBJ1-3	CASSRGSSGNTIYF	TGTGCCAGCAGCCGAGGGAGCTCTGGAAACACCATATATTTT
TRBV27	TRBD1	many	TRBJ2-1	CASSLARGQAKSEQFF	TGTGCCAGCAGTTTGGCGAGGGGGCAAGCGAAGAGTGAGCAGTTCTTC
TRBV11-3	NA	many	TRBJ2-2	CASSFGYGNTGELFF	TGTGCCAGCAGCTTCGGTTACGGGAACACCGGGGAGCTGTTTTTT
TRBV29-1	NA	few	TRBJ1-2	CSVGEARGNYGYTF	TGCAGCGTTGGAGAGGCGAGGGGAAACTATGGCTACACCTTC
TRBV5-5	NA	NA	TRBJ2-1	CASSLGRESYNEQFF	TGTGCCAGCAGCTTGGGACGGGAGTCGTACAATGAGCAGTTCTTC
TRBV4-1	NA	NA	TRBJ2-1	CASSQEGQEGSYNEQFF	TGCGCCAGCAGCCAAGAGGGCCAGGAGGGCTCCTACAATGAGCAGTTCTTC
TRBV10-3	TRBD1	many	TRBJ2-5	CAISDWDRGSETQYF	TGTGCCATCAGTGATTGGGACAGGGGCTCGGAGACCCAGTACTTC
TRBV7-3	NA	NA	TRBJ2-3	CASSPMRTGDTQYF	TGTGCCAGCAGCCCCATGCGGACTGGAGATACGCAGTATTTT
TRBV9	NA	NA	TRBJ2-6	CASSVATSRGVGLSGANVLTF	TGTGCCAGCAGCGTAGCTACTTCGCGAGGGGTCGGTTTGAGTGGGGCCAACGTCCTGACTTTC
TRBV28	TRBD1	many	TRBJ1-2	CASSTTGGGYGYTF	TGTGCCAGCAGTACGACAGGGGGGGGCTATGGCTACACCTTC